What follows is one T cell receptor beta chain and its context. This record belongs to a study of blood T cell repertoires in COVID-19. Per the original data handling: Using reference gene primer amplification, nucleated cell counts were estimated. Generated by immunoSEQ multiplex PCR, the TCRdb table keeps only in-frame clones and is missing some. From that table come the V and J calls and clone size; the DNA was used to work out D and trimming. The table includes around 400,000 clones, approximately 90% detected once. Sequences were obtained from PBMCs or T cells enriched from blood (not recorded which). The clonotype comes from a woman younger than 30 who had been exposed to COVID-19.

CDR3 in amino acids: CASSLHLQGPEKLFF. For the CDR3, the DNA is TGTGCCAGCAGCTTACACCTACAGGGCCCCGAAAAACTGTTTTTT. The chain uses TRBV7-2 and TRBJ1-4; a possible D gene is TRBD1 (6 bases). This CDR3 has 15 residues. With 2 bases removed from V and 8 bases from J, the gap between germline ends came to 15 bases. The V gene's germline CDR1 is SGHTA and CDR2 FQGNSA.